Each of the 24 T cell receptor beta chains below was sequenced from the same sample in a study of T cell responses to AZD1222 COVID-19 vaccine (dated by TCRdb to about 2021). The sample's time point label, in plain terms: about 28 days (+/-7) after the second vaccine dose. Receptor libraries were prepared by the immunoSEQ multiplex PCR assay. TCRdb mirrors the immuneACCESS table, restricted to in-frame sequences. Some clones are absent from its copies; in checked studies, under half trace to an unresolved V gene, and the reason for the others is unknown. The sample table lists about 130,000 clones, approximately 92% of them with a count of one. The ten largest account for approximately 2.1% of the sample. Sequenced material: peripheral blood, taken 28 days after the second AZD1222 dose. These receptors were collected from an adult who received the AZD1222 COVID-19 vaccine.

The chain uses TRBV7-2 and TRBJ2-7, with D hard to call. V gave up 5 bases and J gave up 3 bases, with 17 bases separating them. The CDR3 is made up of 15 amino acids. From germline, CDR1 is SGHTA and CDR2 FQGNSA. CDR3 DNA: TGTGCCAGCAGCCCCCAAGTAGGCAACCACTACGAGCAGTACGTC. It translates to CASSPQVGNHYEQYV.

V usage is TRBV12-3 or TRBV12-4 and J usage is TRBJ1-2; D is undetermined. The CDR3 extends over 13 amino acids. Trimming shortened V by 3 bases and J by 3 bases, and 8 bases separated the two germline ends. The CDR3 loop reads CASSLPGYYGYTF. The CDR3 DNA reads TGTGCCAGCAGTTTGCCGGGGTACTATGGCTACACCTTC.

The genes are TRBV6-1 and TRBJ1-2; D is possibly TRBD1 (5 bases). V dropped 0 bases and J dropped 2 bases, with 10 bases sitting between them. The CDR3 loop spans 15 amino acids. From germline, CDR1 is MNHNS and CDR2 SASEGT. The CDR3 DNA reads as TGTGCCAGCAGTGAAGCTGCAGGGTTGAACTATGGCTACACCTTC. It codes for CASSEAAGLNYGYTF.

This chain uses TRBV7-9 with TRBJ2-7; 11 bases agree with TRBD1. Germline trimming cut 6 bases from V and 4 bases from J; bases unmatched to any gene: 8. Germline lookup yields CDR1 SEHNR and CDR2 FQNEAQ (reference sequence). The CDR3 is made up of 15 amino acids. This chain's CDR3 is CASSRSGTGGYEQYV. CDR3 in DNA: TGTGCCAGCAGTCGATCCGGGACAGGGGGTTACGAGCAGTACGTC.

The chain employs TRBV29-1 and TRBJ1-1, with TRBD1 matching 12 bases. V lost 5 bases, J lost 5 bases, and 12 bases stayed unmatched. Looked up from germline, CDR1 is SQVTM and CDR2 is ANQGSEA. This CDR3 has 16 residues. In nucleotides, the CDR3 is TGCAGCGTTCCTAGGGACAGGGGGCAAGGTAATACTGAAGCTTTCTTT. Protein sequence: CSVPRDRGQGNTEAFF.

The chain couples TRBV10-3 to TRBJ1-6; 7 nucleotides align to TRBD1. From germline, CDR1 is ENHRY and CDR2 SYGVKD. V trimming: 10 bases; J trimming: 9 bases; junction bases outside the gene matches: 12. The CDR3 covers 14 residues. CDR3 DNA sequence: TGTGCCACCACCGCGACAGGGTTCGCTTCACCCCTCCACTTT. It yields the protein CATTATGFASPLHF.

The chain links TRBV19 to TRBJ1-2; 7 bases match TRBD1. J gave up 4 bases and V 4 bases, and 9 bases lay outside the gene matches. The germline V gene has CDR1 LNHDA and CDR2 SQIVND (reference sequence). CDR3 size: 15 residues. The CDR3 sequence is CASSTTGARGYGYTF. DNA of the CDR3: TGTGCCAGTAGTACAACAGGGGCGCGTGGCTATGGCTACACCTTC.

The chain's CDR3 is CASSFAGVGNTIYF. CDR3 DNA: TGCGCCAGCAGCTTTGCTGGGGTCGGAAACACCATATATTTT. The chain links TRBV5-1 to TRBJ1-3, with unresolved D. The CDR3 runs to 14 residues. V shed 2 bases and J shed 4 bases, with 10 bases lying between them. From germline, CDR1 is SGHRS and CDR2 YFSETQ.

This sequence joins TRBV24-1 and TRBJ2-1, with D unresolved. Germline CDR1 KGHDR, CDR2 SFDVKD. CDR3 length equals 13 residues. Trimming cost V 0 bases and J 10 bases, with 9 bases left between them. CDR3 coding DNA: TGTGCCACCAGTGATTTGCCCTCGGCAGAGCAGTTCTTC. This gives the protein CATSDLPSAEQFF.

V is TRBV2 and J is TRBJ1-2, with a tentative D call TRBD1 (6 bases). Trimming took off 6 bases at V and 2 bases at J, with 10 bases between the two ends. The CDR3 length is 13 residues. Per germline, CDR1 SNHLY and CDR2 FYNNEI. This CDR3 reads CASRDSLNYGYTF. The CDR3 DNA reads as TGTGCCAGCAGGGACAGCCTAAACTATGGCTACACCTTC. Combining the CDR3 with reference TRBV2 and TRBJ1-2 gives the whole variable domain EPEVTQTPSHQVTQMGQEVILRCVPISNHLYFYWYRQILGQKVEFLVSFYNNEISEKSEIFDDQFSVERPDGSNFTLKIRSTKLEDSAMYFCASRDSLNYGYTFGSGTRLTVV.

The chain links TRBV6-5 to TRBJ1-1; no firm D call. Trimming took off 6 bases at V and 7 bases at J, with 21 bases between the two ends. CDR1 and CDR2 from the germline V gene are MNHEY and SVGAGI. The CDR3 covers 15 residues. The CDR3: CASRPLPLTFGEAFF. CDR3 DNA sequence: TGTGCCAGCAGGCCCCTGCCTTTAACTTTCGGTGAAGCTTTCTTT.

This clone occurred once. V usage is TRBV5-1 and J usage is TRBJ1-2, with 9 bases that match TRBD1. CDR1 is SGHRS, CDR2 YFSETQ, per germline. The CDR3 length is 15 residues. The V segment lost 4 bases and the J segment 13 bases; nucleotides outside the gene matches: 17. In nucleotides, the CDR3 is TGCGCCAGCAGCAAGGAAACCGGGACAGGGTTCGCATCCACCTTC. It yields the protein CASSKETGTGFASTF.

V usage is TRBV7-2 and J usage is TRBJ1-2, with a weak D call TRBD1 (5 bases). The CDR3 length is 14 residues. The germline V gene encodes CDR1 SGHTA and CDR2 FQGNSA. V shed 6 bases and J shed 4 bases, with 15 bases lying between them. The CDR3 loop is CASRSLVGGYGYTF. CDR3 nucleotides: TGTGCCAGCAGAAGTCTGGTCGGGGGCTATGGCTACACCTTC.

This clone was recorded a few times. CDR3 residues: CASSLEGGPYNEQFF. CDR3 sequence (DNA): TGTGCCAGCAGCTTAGAGGGGGGGCCCTACAATGAGCAGTTCTTC. The chain combines TRBV11-3 with TRBJ2-1; tentatively, D is TRBD2 (7 bases). Looked up from germline, CDR1 is SGHNT and CDR2 is YENEEA. This CDR3 comprises 15 residues. With 0 bases removed from V and 2 bases from J, the gap between germline ends came to 8 bases. The whole variable domain, filled in from reference TRBV11-3 and TRBJ2-1, reads EAGVVQSPRYKIIEKKQPVAFWCNPISGHNTLYWYLQNLGQGPELLIRYENEEAVDDSQLPKDRFSAERLKGVDSTLKIQPAELGDSAVYLCASSLEGGPYNEQFFGPGTRLTVL.

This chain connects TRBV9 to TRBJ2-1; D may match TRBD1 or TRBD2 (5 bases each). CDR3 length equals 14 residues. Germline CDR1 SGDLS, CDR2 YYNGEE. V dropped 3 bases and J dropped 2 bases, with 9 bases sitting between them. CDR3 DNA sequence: TGTGCCAGCAGCGGGTGGGACCCCTACAATGAGCAGTTCTTC. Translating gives CASSGWDPYNEQFF.

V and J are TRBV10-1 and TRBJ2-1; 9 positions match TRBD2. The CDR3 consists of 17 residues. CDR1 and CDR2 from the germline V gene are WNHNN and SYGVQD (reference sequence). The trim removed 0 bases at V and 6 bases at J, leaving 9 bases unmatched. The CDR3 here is CASSESGAGGLSNEQFF. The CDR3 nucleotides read TGCGCCAGCAGTGAGTCAGGCGCGGGGGGGCTTAGCAATGAGCAGTTCTTC.

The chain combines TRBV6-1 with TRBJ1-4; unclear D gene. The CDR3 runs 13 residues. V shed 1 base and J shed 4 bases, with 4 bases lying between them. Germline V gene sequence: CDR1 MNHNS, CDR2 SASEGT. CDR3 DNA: TGTGCCAGCAGTGAAGTAGGTAATGAAAAACTGTTTTTT. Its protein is CASSEVGNEKLFF.

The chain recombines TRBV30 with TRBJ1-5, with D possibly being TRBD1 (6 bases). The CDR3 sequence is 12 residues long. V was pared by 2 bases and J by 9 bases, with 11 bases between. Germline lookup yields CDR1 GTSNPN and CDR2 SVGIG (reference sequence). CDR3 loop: CAWSLTGRPQHF. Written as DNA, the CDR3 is TGTGCCTGGAGTCTGACAGGCAGGCCCCAGCATTTT.

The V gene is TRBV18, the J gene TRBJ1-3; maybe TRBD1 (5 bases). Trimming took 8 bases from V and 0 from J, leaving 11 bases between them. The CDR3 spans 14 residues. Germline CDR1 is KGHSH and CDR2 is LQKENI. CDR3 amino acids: CASNTGSSGNTIYF. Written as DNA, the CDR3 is TGTGCCAGCAACACAGGCTCCTCTGGAAACACCATATATTTT.

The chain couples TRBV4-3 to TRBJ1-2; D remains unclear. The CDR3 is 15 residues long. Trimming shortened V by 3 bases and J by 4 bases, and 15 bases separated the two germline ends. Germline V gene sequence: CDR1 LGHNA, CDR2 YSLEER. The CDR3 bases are TGCGCCAGCAGCCAGGGTAGTACTAATCTCTATGGCTACACCTTC. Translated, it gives CASSQGSTNLYGYTF.

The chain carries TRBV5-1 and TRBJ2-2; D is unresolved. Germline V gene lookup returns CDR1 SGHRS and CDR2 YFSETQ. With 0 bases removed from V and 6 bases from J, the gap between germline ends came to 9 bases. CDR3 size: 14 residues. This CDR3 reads CASSLEPLPGELFF. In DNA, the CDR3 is TGCGCCAGCAGCTTGGAGCCCCTCCCCGGGGAGCTGTTTTTT.

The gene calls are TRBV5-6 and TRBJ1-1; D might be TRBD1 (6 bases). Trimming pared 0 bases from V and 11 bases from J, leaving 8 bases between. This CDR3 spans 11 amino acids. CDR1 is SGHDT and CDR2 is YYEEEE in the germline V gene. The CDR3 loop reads CASSLGGAAFF. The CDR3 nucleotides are TGTGCCAGCAGCTTGGGGGGGGCCGCTTTCTTT. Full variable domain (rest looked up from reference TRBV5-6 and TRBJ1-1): DAGVTQSPTHLIKTRGQQVTLRCSPKSGHDTVSWYQQALGQGPQFIFQYYEEEERQRGNFPDRFSGHQFPNYSSELNVNALLLGDSALYLCASSLGGAAFFGQGTRLTVV.

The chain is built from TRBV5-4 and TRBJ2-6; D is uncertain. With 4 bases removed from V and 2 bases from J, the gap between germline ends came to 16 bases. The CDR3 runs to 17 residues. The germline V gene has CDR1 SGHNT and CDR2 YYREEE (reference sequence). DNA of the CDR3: TGTGCCAGCAGCCTATCCCTCGTGGCGCCTGGGGCCAACGTCCTGACTTTC. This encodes CASSLSLVAPGANVLTF. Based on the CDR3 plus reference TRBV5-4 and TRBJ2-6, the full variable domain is ETGVTQSPTHLIKTRGQQVTLRCSSQSGHNTVSWYQQALGQGPQFIFQYYREEENGRGNFPPRFSGLQFPNYSSELNVNALELDDSALYLCASSLSLVAPGANVLTFGAGSRLTVL.

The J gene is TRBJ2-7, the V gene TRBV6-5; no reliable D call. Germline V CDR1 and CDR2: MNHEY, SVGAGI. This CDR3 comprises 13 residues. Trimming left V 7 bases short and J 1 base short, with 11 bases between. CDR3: CASTGPPSYEQYF. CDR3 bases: TGTGCCAGCACAGGCCCACCATCCTACGAGCAGTACTTC.